The next 4 T cell receptor beta chains were all read from a single sample in a study of OX40 agonist ivuxolimab in advanced cancers. Assay used: immunoSEQ multiplex PCR; TCRdb lists only in-frame clones, some missing. The table lists 40,000 to 45,000 clones, approximately 89% of them singletons. Specimen: CD4+ or CD8+ T cells sorted from blood, collected in a trial of the OX40 agonist ivuxolimab. The receptors here all came from an adult with an advanced solid tumor such as melanoma, head and neck, liver or kidney cancer.

The rearrangement uses TRBV9 and TRBJ2-1; D may be TRBD2 (6 bases). V was shortened by 4 bases and J by 11 bases, with 19 bases between the two germline ends. The CDR3 is 14 residues long. The V gene's germline CDR1 is SGDLS and CDR2 YYNGEE. The DNA of the CDR3 is TGTGCCAGCAGCCCAATCCCGGGAGAAACAAAGCAGTTCTTC. It specifies CASSPIPGETKQFF.

The chain links TRBV6-5 to TRBJ2-2; 7 bases fit TRBD1. The V gene's germline CDR1 is MNHEY and CDR2 SVGAGI. The CDR3 contains 14 residues. Trimming at V came to 7 bases and at J to 4 bases, leaving 6 bases not matched to a gene. CDR3 DNA sequence: TGTGCCAGCATGAGGCCAGGGGGCACCGGGGAGCTGTTTTTT. The encoded protein is CASMRPGGTGELFF.

The rearrangement uses TRBV25-1 and TRBJ2-7; no firm D call. The CDR3 spans 12 residues. V lost 2 bases to trimming and J lost 4 bases, with 6 bases between them. Germline V lookup: CDR1 MGHDK, CDR2 SYGVNS. Here the CDR3 reads CASSEQAYEQYF. CDR3 coding DNA: TGTGCCAGCAGTGAACAGGCGTACGAGCAGTACTTC.

A note on this clone: Other DNA variants within this sample encode the same CDR3. The rearrangement links TRBV6-1 to TRBJ2-4, with a weak D call TRBD1 (6 bases). There are 14 residues in the CDR3. V was cut by 5 bases and J by 2 bases, with 10 bases left in between. CDR1 and CDR2 from the germline V gene are MNHNS and SASEGT. CDR3 nucleotides: TGTGCCAGCAGTCCAGGGGTAACCAAAAACATTCAGTACTTC. Translation gives CASSPGVTKNIQYF.